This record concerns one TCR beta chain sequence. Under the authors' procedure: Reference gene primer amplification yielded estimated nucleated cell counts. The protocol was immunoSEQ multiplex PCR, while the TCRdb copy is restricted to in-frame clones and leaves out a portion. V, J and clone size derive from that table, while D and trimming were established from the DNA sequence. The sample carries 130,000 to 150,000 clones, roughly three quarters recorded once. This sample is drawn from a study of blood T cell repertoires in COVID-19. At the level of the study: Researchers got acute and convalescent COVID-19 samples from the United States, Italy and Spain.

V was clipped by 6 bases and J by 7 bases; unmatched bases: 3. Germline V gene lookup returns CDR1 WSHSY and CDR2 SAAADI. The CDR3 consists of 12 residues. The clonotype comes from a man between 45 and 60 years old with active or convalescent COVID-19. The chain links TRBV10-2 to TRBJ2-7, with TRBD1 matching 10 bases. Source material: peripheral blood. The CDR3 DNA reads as TGCGCCAGCAGGGACAGGGGGTGGGAGCAGTACTTC. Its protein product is CASRDRGWEQYF.